The sequence of this TCR beta chain was determined in a study of control samples from healthy donors and cancer patients. The assay was immunoSEQ multiplex PCR, and TCRdb's table has in-frame clones only and misses some. Of approximately 90,000 clones detected, approximately 95% appear once; the ten largest clones hold approximately 1.5%. After removal of 4 bases from V and 1 base from J, the junction contained 3 bases not matched to a gene. Germline V gene lookup returns CDR1 SNHLY and CDR2 FYNNEI. The CDR3 loop spans 15 amino acids. This sequence originates from a woman in her 30s in good health. Input material: blood. The chain uses TRBV2 and TRBJ1-1, with TRBD1 matching over 10 bases. The CDR3 reads CASSVRDRGNTEAFF. The CDR3 coding sequence is TGTGCCAGCAGTGTCCGGGACAGGGGGAACACTGAAGCTTTCTTT.